This is a list of T cell receptor beta chains from one sample in a study. TCRdb reprocessed the RT-PCR reads via MiXCR and lists one record per CDR3 protein. In the table there are about 700,000 distinct CDR3 sequences, around 14% of which are singletons. Sequencing used memory CD4+ T cells from blood. Source of these receptors: a female donor in good health, serving as a healthy control. The CDR3 runs from the conserved cysteine through the conserved F or W. Fields, in order: clone size, D gene, J gene, V gene, CDR3 DNA, CDR3 protein. A D gene is named only where the DNA matches it firmly. The listing skips clone size in some rows; elsewhere it reads once, few, many or a size class.

>NA|TRBD1|TRBJ1-5|TRBV24-1
TGTGCCACCAGTGAGCGCCACAGGGGGCCGAATCAGCCCCAGCATTTT
CATSERHRGPNQPQHF
>NA|NA|TRBJ2-2|TRBV5-4
TGTGCCAGCAGCTTGGGAGGGAGACGATCTACCGGGGAGCTGTTTTTT
CASSLGGRRSTGELFF
>NA|NA|TRBJ2-3|TRBV5-1
TGCGCCAGCAGCCCAGTTTCTGGCACAGATACGCAGTATTTT
CASSPVSGTDTQYF
>many|TRBD2|TRBJ2-5|TRBV29-1
TGCAGCGTTTTGTTAGCGGGTTTGTACTTC
CSVLLAGLYF
>few|NA|TRBJ2-1|TRBV5-4
TGTGCCAGCAGCAACCGGGCCGAGTCTGTAAATGAGCAGTTCTTC
CASSNRAESVNEQFF
>NA|NA|TRBJ1-4|TRBV29-1
TGCAGCGTTCGTAACAGGATCGCTAATGAAAAACTGTTTTTT
CSVRNRIANEKLFF
>NA|NA|TRBJ2-3|TRBV5-1
TGCGCCAGCACCCGTGGTGGGGGGCGAGCCACAGATACGCAGTATTTT
CASTRGGGRATDTQYF
>NA|NA|TRBJ2-3|TRBV29-1
TGCAGCGTTGAAGATCGAAGGCTTAGCACAGATACGCAGTATTTT
CSVEDRRLSTDTQYF
>many|NA|TRBJ1-5|TRBV7-2
TGTGCCAGCAGTCAAGCACCAGGTCAGCCCCAGCATTTT
CASSQAPGQPQHF
>few|TRBD1|TRBJ2-7|TRBV12-3/TRBV12-4
TGTGCCAGCAGGATTGGGCTACCGGGACAGGGAAATATGGACGAGCAGTACTTC
CASRIGLPGQGNMDEQYF
>few|NA|TRBJ2-2|TRBV20-1
TGCAGTGCTAACGTTTTGAATGAGCTGTTTTTT
CSANVLNELFF
>few|TRBD1|TRBJ2-3|TRBV7-2
TGTGCCAGCAGCCTCTGGACAGGGGGCGAAGATACGCAGTATTTT
CASSLWTGGEDTQYF
>NA|NA|TRBJ1-5|TRBV7-8
TGTGCCAGCAGCGGGGGTTTAAATCAGCCCCAGCATTTT
CASSGGLNQPQHF
>NA|NA|TRBJ2-3|TRBV6-5
TGTGCCAGCAGTCGCGAACGGACAGTAACTAGCACAGATACGCAGTATTTT
CASSRERTVTSTDTQYF
>once|NA|TRBJ1-6|TRBV12-3/TRBV12-4
TGTGCCAGCAGTTCCGGACGTCGAGGGAATTCACCCCTCCACTTT
CASSSGRRGNSPLHF
>many|NA|TRBJ2-1|TRBV12-3/TRBV12-4
TGTGCCAGCCGAGGCCGGGATAACTCCTACAATGAGCAGTTCTTC
CASRGRDNSYNEQFF
>NA|NA|TRBJ1-5|TRBV9
TGTGCCAGCAGCGTAGACGGCAGACAAAATCAGCCCCAGCATTTT
CASSVDGRQNQPQHF
>NA|TRBD1|TRBJ2-1|TRBV19
TGTGCCAGTAGTATGGGACAGATCAATGAGCAGTTCTTC
CASSMGQINEQFF
>NA|NA|TRBJ1-1|TRBV7-2
TGTGCCAGCAGGACACCCGGGGGTAGCACTGAAGCTTTCTTT
CASRTPGGSTEAFF
>NA|NA|TRBJ2-5|TRBV5-1
TGCGCCAGCAGCACTCAAGGGGTAGCAGTCCAAGAGACCCAGTACTTC
CASSTQGVAVQETQYF
>few|TRBD1|TRBJ1-2|TRBV27
TGTGCCAGCAGTCCCACTCCGGGACAGGGGATCTATGGCTACACCTTC
CASSPTPGQGIYGYTF
>NA|TRBD1|TRBJ1-2|TRBV28
TGTGCCAGCAGGGGGACAGCTAATGGCTACACCTTC
CASRGTANGYTF
>few|NA|TRBJ2-2|TRBV20-1
TGCAGTGGTACCCCTGTGGCAAGTACCGGGGAGCTGTTTTTT
CSGTPVASTGELFF
>few|NA|TRBJ2-1|TRBV30
TGTGCCTGGAGTGTAACAGGGCCCTACAATGAGCAGTTCTTC
CAWSVTGPYNEQFF
>NA|TRBD1|TRBJ2-5|TRBV5-1
TGCGCCAGCAGCTCCGCGTCCGGGACAGACCTCCAAGAGACCCAGTACTTC
CASSSASGTDLQETQYF
>NA|NA|TRBJ1-1|TRBV6-2/TRBV6-3
TGTGCCAGCAGGTCTTTGACGTCGAACACTGAAGCTTTCTTT
CASRSLTSNTEAFF
>NA|NA|TRBJ1-2|TRBV4-1
TGCGCCAGCAGCCAGGGGTCGGGAGCTAACTATGGCTACACCTTC
CASSQGSGANYGYTF
>NA|NA|TRBJ2-5|TRBV11-2
TGTGCCAGCAGCTTTCAACAGGGCCGGCAAGAGACCCAGTACTTC
CASSFQQGRQETQYF
>many|NA|TRBJ2-7|TRBV12-3/TRBV12-4
TGTGCCAGCAGTAGAGGGGGAACCTCCTACGAGCAGTACTTC
CASSRGGTSYEQYF
>many|NA|TRBJ2-7|TRBV5-1
TGCGCCAGCAGCCTCGAGCGGGCATCCTCCGAGCAGTACTTC
CASSLERASSEQYF
>once|NA|TRBJ1-4|TRBV27
TGTGCCAGCAGTCACGGACAGAATAATGAAAAACTGTTTTTT
CASSHGQNNEKLFF
>NA|NA|TRBJ2-3|TRBV5-1
TGCGCCAGCAGCCTTAGGTGGGCAGATACGCAGTATTTT
CASSLRWADTQYF
>many|TRBD1|TRBJ1-5|TRBV20-1
TGCAGTGCCGAGGGGACAGCAACTCATCAGCCCCAGCATTTT
CSAEGTATHQPQHF
>few|TRBD2|TRBJ2-5|TRBV9
TGTGCCAGCAGCAGAGATTCGCGGGAGTCGGCCCAGTACTTC
CASSRDSRESAQYF
>NA|TRBD1|TRBJ2-1|TRBV20-1
TGCAGTGCTTTCCGGAACAGGGGCCATGAGCAGTTCTTC
CSAFRNRGHEQFF
>NA|NA|TRBJ2-7|TRBV6-1
TGTGCCAGCAGTGGGTTAGCCGACACGTCCTACGAGCAGTACTTC
CASSGLADTSYEQYF
>many|NA|TRBJ1-1|TRBV5-1
TGCGCCAGCAGCTTGGCCGTAGGGCTTGCCACTGAAGCTTTCTTT
CASSLAVGLATEAFF
>many|TRBD2|TRBJ2-1|TRBV5-1
TGCGCCAGCAGCTTGTTGCCTAGCGGAGACAATGAGCAGTTCTTC
CASSLLPSGDNEQFF
>NA|NA|TRBJ2-1|TRBV18
TGTGCCAGCTCACCACTAGCCGGGGGGCTCAGTGAGCAGTTCTTC
CASSPLAGGLSEQFF
>NA|NA|TRBJ1-5|TRBV28
TGTGCCAGCCTCACTCTGGATCAGCCCCAGCATTTT
CASLTLDQPQHF
>many|TRBD1|TRBJ1-1|TRBV7-6
TGTGCCAGCAGCTTGACAGGGGGCGAGACTGAAGCTTTCTTT
CASSLTGGETEAFF
>few|TRBD1|TRBJ1-3|TRBV5-1
TGCGCCAGCAGAGGGGACAGGAATTCTGGAAACACCATATATTTT
CASRGDRNSGNTIYF
>many|NA|TRBJ2-5|TRBV5-1
TGCGCCAGCAGCCCTTACGAAGAGACCCAGTACTTC
CASSPYEETQYF
>NA|TRBD2|TRBJ2-1|TRBV5-1
TGCGCCAGCCGCCCGGGGGGGAACCTTTACAATGAGCAGTTCTTC
CASRPGGNLYNEQFF
>many|TRBD1|TRBJ1-5|TRBV12-3/TRBV12-4
TGTGCCAGCAGTTTTGCGACAGGGAATCAGCCCCAGCATTTT
CASSFATGNQPQHF
>many|TRBD2|TRBJ2-3|TRBV7-9
TGTGCCAGCAGCTTAGCGTCCCGCGGGGGAACAGATACGCAGTATTTT
CASSLASRGGTDTQYF